What follows is one T cell receptor (beta chain) and its context. Per the authors' pipeline: By means of reference gene primer amplification, nucleated cell counts were estimated. Repertoires were generated with immunoSEQ multiplex PCR, while TCRdb's copy carries only in-frame clones and drops some. The V and J calls and clone size are taken from that table; D and trimming were inferred from the DNA. The sample has 200,000 to 250,000 clones; 75% to 90% are singletons. The data derive from a study of blood T cell repertoires in COVID-19. Study summary: Specimens from acute and convalescent COVID-19 originated in the United States, Italy and Spain. PBMCs, B-cell-depleted T cells, or T cells were the source of the cDNA or gDNA that made up the material.

CDR1 is LNHDA and CDR2 is SQIVND in the germline V gene (reference sequence). Losses at the gene ends were 5 bases for V and 5 bases for J; bases not matched to a gene: 8. The length of the CDR3 is 15 residues. The V and J genes are TRBV19 and TRBJ2-5, with 10 bases aligning to TRBD2. The receptor's source is a man in his thirties or forties who had recovered from COVID-19. The sequenced material came from peripheral blood. CDR3 region: CASSQSGGAGETQYF. The CDR3 bases are TGTGCCAGTAGTCAAAGCGGGGGGGCCGGGGAGACCCAGTACTTC. Variable domain in full (rest from reference TRBV19 and TRBJ2-5): DGGITQSPKYLFRKEGQNVTLSCEQNLNHDAMYWYRQDPGQGLRLIYYSQIVNDFQKGDIAEGYSVSREKKESFPLTVTSAQKNPTAFYLCASSQSGGAGETQYFGPGTRLLVL.